The rows below give T cell receptor beta chains drawn from one sample of a study of OX40 agonist ivuxolimab in advanced cancers. TCRdb's copy holds only in-frame clones and misses some; the assay was immunoSEQ multiplex PCR. In the table there are more than 12,000 clones, roughly 75% of which are singletons. This sample comprised CD4+ or CD8+ T cells sorted from blood, obtained in a trial of the OX40 agonist ivuxolimab. The receptor set was obtained from an adult with an advanced solid tumor such as melanoma, head and neck, liver or kidney cancer. Both conserved end residues are part of each CDR3. D genes are given only for firm matches. Size values are once, few and many counts, or a class for expanded clones, and some rows have none.

NA | NA | TRBJ2-7 | TRBV4-1 | CASSQDGGLAYEQYF | TGCGCCAGCAGCCAAGATGGGGGACTGGCCTACGAGCAGTACTTC
NA | NA | TRBJ2-1 | TRBV6-6 | CASSYDRLNEQFF | TGTGCCAGCAGTTATGACAGGCTGAATGAGCAGTTCTTC
TRBD1 | NA | TRBJ1-3 | TRBV19 | CASIGTAGNTIYF | TGTGCCAGTATAGGGACAGCTGGAAACACCATATATTTT
TRBD2 | NA | TRBJ2-1 | TRBV5-1 | CASSLASGTNYNEQFF | TGCGCCAGCAGCTTGGCTAGCGGAACCAACTACAATGAGCAGTTCTTC
NA | NA | TRBJ1-3 | TRBV15 | CATSREGTFSGNTIYF | TGTGCCACCAGCAGAGAGGGCACCTTCTCTGGAAACACCATATATTTT
TRBD2 | NA | TRBJ2-3 | TRBV5-1 | CASSPREVGTDTQYF | TGCGCCAGCAGCCCGCGGGAGGTTGGCACAGATACGCAGTATTTT
NA | few | TRBJ1-2 | TRBV7-9 | CASSSSKGHNYGYTF | TGTGCCAGCAGCTCCAGCAAGGGACATAACTATGGCTACACCTTC
TRBD1 | NA | TRBJ2-3 | TRBV7-7 | CASSSRDRVPDTQYF | TGTGCCAGCAGCTCAAGGGACAGGGTACCAGATACGCAGTATTTT
NA | NA | TRBJ1-5 | TRBV6-1 | CATQDEGDTQPQHF | TGTGCCACCCAAGATGAGGGGGATACTCAGCCCCAGCATTTT
TRBD1 | NA | TRBJ2-7 | TRBV27 | CASSAGAGTGPSYEQYF | TGTGCCAGCAGCGCAGGAGCCGGGACAGGACCCTCCTACGAGCAGTACTTC
TRBD2 | few | TRBJ2-2 | TRBV6-1 | CASSGRANTGELFF | TGTGCCAGCAGCGGGAGGGCCAACACCGGGGAGCTGTTTTTT
NA | medium-sized | TRBJ2-1 | TRBV7-9 | CASSLTQGFYNEQFF | TGTGCCAGCAGCTTAACCCAGGGATTCTACAATGAGCAGTTCTTC
NA | NA | TRBJ2-3 | TRBV19 | CASSSIYTDTQYF | TGTGCCAGTAGTTCGATCTACACAGATACGCAGTATTTT
TRBD1 | NA | TRBJ2-7 | TRBV7-1 | CASSGEDRDISLPYEQYF | TGTGCCAGCAGCGGAGAGGACAGGGATATATCCCTTCCATACGAGCAGTACTTC
TRBD2 | NA | TRBJ2-1 | TRBV7-6 | CASSSWTSGAHNEQFF | TGTGCCAGCAGCTCGTGGACTAGCGGGGCCCACAATGAGCAGTTCTTC
NA | NA | TRBJ2-1 | TRBV16 | CASSHTGPSTANEQFF | TGTGCCAGCAGCCATACGGGACCCTCCACGGCCAATGAGCAGTTCTTC
TRBD2 | NA | TRBJ2-7 | TRBV5-8 | CASSLGTSAYEQYF | TGTGCCAGCAGCTTGGGGACTAGCGCCTACGAGCAGTACTTC
NA | NA | TRBJ2-7 | TRBV29-1 | CSGGWGISYEQYF | TGCAGCGGGGGTTGGGGAATCTCCTACGAGCAGTACTTC
TRBD1 | NA | TRBJ2-1 | TRBV6-1 | CASSEALNRGYNEQFF | TGTGCCAGCAGTGAAGCCCTTAACAGGGGGTACAATGAGCAGTTCTTC
NA | NA | TRBJ2-1 | TRBV30 | CAWSSTSTEQFF | TGTGCCTGGAGTAGCACTAGCACTGAGCAGTTCTTC
TRBD2 | NA | TRBJ2-5 | TRBV10-2 | CASTMRGSQETQYF | TGCGCCAGCACTATGCGGGGGAGCCAAGAGACCCAGTACTTC
TRBD1 | NA | TRBJ1-5 | TRBV28 | CASTNRGQGNQPQHF | TGTGCCAGCACGAACAGGGGGCAGGGCAATCAGCCCCAGCATTTT
TRBD2 | once | TRBJ2-3 | TRBV7-2 | CASSLDGVVAGGSDTQYF | TGTGCCAGCAGCTTAGACGGTGTGGTAGCGGGAGGGTCTGATACGCAGTATTTT
NA | NA | TRBJ1-2 | TRBV19 | CASSATGVYYGYTF | TGTGCCAGTAGTGCTACAGGTGTTTACTATGGCTACACCTTC
TRBD1 | NA | TRBJ2-1 | TRBV5-1 | CASSLETGGLRNEQFF | TGCGCCAGCAGCTTGGAGACAGGGGGTTTGAGGAATGAGCAGTTCTTC
NA | medium-sized | TRBJ2-7 | TRBV7-9 | CASSEGWEGEQYF | TGTGCCAGCAGCGAAGGGTGGGAAGGTGAGCAGTACTTC
NA | NA | TRBJ2-1 | TRBV7-7 | CASSLESHGEQFF | TGTGCCAGCAGCTTAGAAAGTCATGGTGAGCAGTTCTTC
TRBD1 | NA | TRBJ1-4 | TRBV4-3 | CASSPGTGNNEKLFF | TGCGCCAGCAGCCCCGGGACAGGGAATAATGAAAAACTGTTTTTT
NA | NA | TRBJ2-7 | TRBV5-4 | CASSLSAPGEQYF | TGTGCCAGCAGCTTGTCGGCCCCGGGGGAGCAGTACTTC
NA | NA | TRBJ2-7 | TRBV4-1 | CASSQDSRDDNEQYF | TGCGCCAGCAGCCAAGATTCGCGGGACGACAACGAGCAGTACTTC
NA | medium-sized | TRBJ2-7 | TRBV6-5 | CASSATGGPYEQYF | TGTGCCAGCAGCGCAACCGGAGGCCCCTACGAGCAGTACTTC
TRBD2 | NA | TRBJ2-7 | TRBV9 | CASSADRGTSATYEQYF | TGTGCCAGCAGCGCCGATCGAGGGACTAGCGCTACATACGAGCAGTACTTC
NA | NA | TRBJ1-2 | TRBV6-5 | CASTGGRDNYGYTF | TGTGCCAGCACGGGCGGAAGGGACAACTATGGCTACACCTTC
TRBD1 | NA | TRBJ2-1 | TRBV2 | CASIDRGFNEQFF | TGTGCCAGCATCGACAGGGGTTTCAATGAGCAGTTCTTC
NA | NA | TRBJ2-3 | TRBV6-5 | CASSPGSAVTDTQYF | TGTGCCAGCAGTCCGGGATCAGCGGTAACAGATACGCAGTATTTT
TRBD2 | NA | TRBJ2-3 | TRBV5-1 | CASSFGLAGDTQYF | TGCGCCAGCAGCTTCGGACTAGCGGGAGATACGCAGTATTTT
NA | NA | TRBJ2-7 | TRBV5-4 | CASSPAGAGHEQYF | TGTGCCAGCAGCCCAGCAGGGGCGGGTCACGAGCAGTACTTC
NA | few | TRBJ2-1 | TRBV21-1 | CASSKKGTGPYNEQFF | TGTGCCAGCAGCAAAAAAGGGACAGGGCCCTACAATGAGCAGTTCTTC
TRBD2 | NA | TRBJ2-3 | TRBV27 | CASSLWLAGADTQYF | TGTGCCAGCAGTTTGTGGCTAGCGGGAGCAGATACGCAGTATTTT
TRBD1 | NA | TRBJ2-5 | TRBV6-5 | CASRDSWQETQYF | TGTGCCAGCCGGGACAGCTGGCAAGAGACCCAGTACTTC
NA | NA | TRBJ2-1 | TRBV28 | CASSFNRKNEQFF | TGTGCCAGCAGTTTCAACAGGAAAAATGAGCAGTTCTTC